The 9 T cell receptor beta chains reported below all come from one sample, sequenced in a study of blood T cell repertoires in COVID-19. Libraries were prepared by immunoSEQ multiplex PCR; TCRdb keeps only in-frame clonotypes and omits some of them. The sample yields around 210,000 clones, about nine tenths seen once. The sequencing sample was made of peripheral blood. Receptors originate from a woman aged 70-85 years with acute or convalescent COVID-19.

This clone was seen a handful of times. CDR3 residues: CASSFARGSFYGYTF. The CDR3 DNA reads TGTGCCAGCAGCTTCGCCAGGGGGAGTTTCTATGGCTACACCTTC. The rearrangement uses TRBV7-9 and TRBJ1-2, with 7 bases aligning to TRBD1. CDR1 is SEHNR and CDR2 is FQNEAQ in the germline V gene (reference sequence). The CDR3 extends over 15 amino acids. V was clipped by 3 bases and J by 4 bases; unmatched bases: 8.

The chain employs TRBV12-3 or TRBV12-4 and TRBJ2-7, with D uncertain. This CDR3 contains 13 residues. The V end was cut by 5 bases, the J end by 7 bases, with 15 bases between. The CDR3, as DNA: TGTGCCAGCAGTCCGTTCACGTCCGCGGAGCAGTACTTC. Protein: CASSPFTSAEQYF.

V and J are TRBV6-2 or TRBV6-3 and TRBJ1-5; D gene ambiguous. This CDR3 spans 14 amino acids. V was clipped by 3 bases and J by 6 bases, with 12 bases between them. Germline assignment: CDR1 MNHEY and CDR2 SVGEGT. The chain's CDR3 is CASSYGSPSQPQHF. Here the CDR3 DNA reads TGTGCCAGCAGTTATGGTAGTCCTAGTCAGCCCCAGCATTTT.

This CDR3 is CASSIDIDLGYTF. CDR3 coding DNA: TGCGCCAGCAGCATCGACATCGACCTGGGCTACACCTTC. The V gene is TRBV5-1, the J gene TRBJ1-2, with D unresolved. V lost 4 bases and J lost 8, with 15 bases in between. Germline V CDR1 and CDR2: SGHRS, YFSETQ. The CDR3 is 13 residues long.

This sequence joins TRBV5-1 and TRBJ1-2; 12 positions match TRBD1. V dropped 2 bases and J dropped 7; count of bases not matched to a gene: 9. Germline-derived CDR1 and CDR2 are SGHRS and YFSETQ. This CDR3 spans 16 amino acids. For the CDR3, the DNA is TGCGCCAGCAGCTTCGCCACCGGGACAGGGGGCTTTGGCTACACCTTC. Translated: CASSFATGTGGFGYTF.

V gene TRBV24-1 combines with J gene TRBJ2-1, with TRBD2 matching over 9 bases. CDR1 and CDR2 (germline): KGHDR, SFDVKD. This CDR3 is 19 amino acids long. Trimming removed 4 bases from V and 0 bases from J; junction bases left unmatched: 12. CDR3: CATSDASGALFSSYNEQFF. The CDR3 DNA reads as TGTGCCACCAGTGACGCTAGCGGGGCCCTTTTCAGCTCCTACAATGAGCAGTTCTTC.

This chain links TRBV18 with TRBJ2-7; maybe TRBD1 (7 bases). Trimming pared 1 base from V and 7 bases from J, leaving 14 bases between. The CDR3 has 14 residues. Germline assignment: CDR1 KGHSH and CDR2 LQKENI. The CDR3 sequence is CASSPRNRGGEQYF. CDR3 coding DNA: TGTGCCAGCTCACCACGGAACAGGGGAGGAGAGCAGTACTTC.

The chain recombines TRBV18 with TRBJ2-3; maybe TRBD1 (6 bases). The CDR3 has 14 amino acids. The V gene's germline CDR1 is KGHSH and CDR2 LQKENI. V was trimmed by 4 bases and J by 2 bases, leaving 10 bases between them. The CDR3 loop is CASSHGQSTDTQYF. The CDR3 DNA sequence: TGTGCCAGCTCACACGGACAGTCCACAGATACGCAGTATTTT.

This clone was found once. This rearrangement joins TRBV7-2 to TRBJ2-5; D might be TRBD2 (5 bases). Trimming took 4 bases from V and 5 from J, leaving 11 bases between them. Germline CDR1 and CDR2: SGHTA and FQGNSA. The CDR3 is made up of 13 amino acids. In DNA, the CDR3 is TGTGCCAGCAGCTCAAGCGGTGGGGAGACCCAGTACTTC. Translation: CASSSSGGETQYF.